What follows is one T cell receptor beta chain and its context. No antigen is known for it. Sequenced by immunoSEQ multiplex PCR; TCRdb stores in-frame clones only, minus some. The sample carries 60,000 to 80,000 clones, roughly 89% recorded once. V lost 3 bases and J 2 bases, leaving 10 bases between the germline ends. This CDR3 comprises 14 residues. Germline lookup yields CDR1 SGHTA and CDR2 FQGNSA. This specimen belongs to a study of T cell responses to AZD1222 COVID-19 vaccine. Study-level points and caveats: The donor cohort was predominantly white British with a female majority, and clonal diversity may have been underestimated.

The sequenced sample was peripheral blood, obtained on day 0 of AZD1222 vaccination. This sequence was found in an adult in good health. The chain uses TRBV7-2 and TRBJ1-2; D unclear. CDR3 nucleotide sequence: TGTGCCAGCAGCTTCGGCCTACTAAACTATGGCTACACCTTC. Protein product: CASSFGLLNYGYTF.